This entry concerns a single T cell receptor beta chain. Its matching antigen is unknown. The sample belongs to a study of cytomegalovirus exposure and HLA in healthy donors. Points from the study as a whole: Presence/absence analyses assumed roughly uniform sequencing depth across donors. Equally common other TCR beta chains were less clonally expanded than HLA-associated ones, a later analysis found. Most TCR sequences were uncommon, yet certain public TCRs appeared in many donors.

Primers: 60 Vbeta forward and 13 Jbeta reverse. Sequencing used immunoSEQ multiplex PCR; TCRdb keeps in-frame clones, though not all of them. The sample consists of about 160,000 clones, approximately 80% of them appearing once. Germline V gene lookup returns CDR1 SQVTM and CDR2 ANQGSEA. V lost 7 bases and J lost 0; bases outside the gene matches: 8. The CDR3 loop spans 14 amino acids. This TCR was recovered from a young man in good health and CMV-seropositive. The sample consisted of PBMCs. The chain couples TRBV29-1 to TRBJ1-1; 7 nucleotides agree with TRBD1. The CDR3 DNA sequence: TGCAGCGCCGAGTCCAGGGGGTTGAACACTGAAGCTTTCTTT. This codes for CSAESRGLNTEAFF.